The T cell receptor (beta chain) described here comes from a study of T-cell reconstitution after alpha-beta-depleted transplantation in children. Study outcomes and limitations: Alpha-beta T cells present about two months after transplant were reported to originate from several hundred expanded graft clones.

The CDR3 spans 16 residues. Germline V gives CDR1 KGHDR, CDR2 SFDVKD. The V end lost 5 bases, the J end lost 4 bases, and 19 bases lay between the germline ends. As regards this clonotype: The antigen is undetermined.

A library of TCRbeta sequences, prepared with unique molecular identifiers, was generated. TCRdb itself ran the PCR reads through MiXCR, one entry per CDR3 protein. The sample consists of about a million distinct CDR3 sequences, about 26% of them appearing once. This TCR came from a boy in the first two years of life who had a stem cell transplant for SCID, so the T cells may come from the graft donor. This rearrangement joins TRBV24-1 to TRBJ2-5; D is perhaps TRBD1 (5 bases). The input for sequencing was PBMCs, mostly from graft donor cells, taken 360 days after TCRalphabeta/CD19-depleted stem cell transplant. CDR3 in DNA: TGTGCCACCAGTGTCCAGGGTACGTCTGGCGGAGAGACCCAGTACTTC. Protein product: CATSVQGTSGGETQYF.